Shown below are 28 T cell receptor beta chains from a single sample sequenced in a study of blood T cell repertoires in COVID-19. Sequencing used immunoSEQ multiplex PCR; TCRdb keeps in-frame clones, though not all of them. The data contain hundreds of thousands of clones, 65% to 90% of them singletons. Sequencing input: PBMCs or T cells enriched from blood (not recorded which). The receptor set was obtained from a man aged 18 to 29 who had recovered from COVID-19.

The V call is TRBV20-1, the J call TRBJ1-1; D unclear. V was clipped by 8 bases and J by 1 base, with 8 bases between them. The CDR3 loop spans 11 amino acids. Germline V gene sequence: CDR1 DFQATT, CDR2 SNEGSKA (reference sequence). DNA for the CDR3: TGCAGTTGGTATAGGAACACTGAAGCTTTCTTT. Encoded protein: CSWYRNTEAFF.

The chain is built from TRBV28 and TRBJ2-7; D perhaps matches TRBD1 (5 bases). The CDR3 runs to 14 residues. Germline values: CDR1 MDHEN, CDR2 SYDVKM. V gave up 6 bases and J gave up 1 base, with 13 bases separating them. This chain's CDR3 is CASSPGQVSYEQYF. In DNA, the CDR3 is TGTGCCAGCAGCCCCGGACAAGTGTCCTACGAGCAGTACTTC.

V gene TRBV11-3 combines with J gene TRBJ1-1, with D maybe TRBD1 (5 bases). V shed 5 bases and J shed 4 bases, with 11 bases lying between them. The CDR3 has 13 amino acids. Per the germline V gene, CDR1 is SGHNT and CDR2 is YENEEA. The CDR3 loop is CASSPRGGTEAFF. As DNA, the CDR3 is TGTGCCAGCAGCCCAAGGGGAGGCACTGAAGCTTTCTTT.

This clone was seen once. The V gene is TRBV7-9, the J gene TRBJ1-5, with TRBD1 as a possible D gene (6 bases). The CDR3 length is 15 residues. The germline V gene encodes CDR1 SEHNR and CDR2 FQNEAQ (reference sequence). V was trimmed by 2 bases and J by 7 bases, leaving 15 bases between them. CDR3 residues: CASSLKGGEGQPQHF. Here the CDR3 DNA reads TGTGCCAGCAGCTTAAAGGGGGGGGAAGGACAGCCCCAGCATTTT. Based on the CDR3 plus reference TRBV7-9 and TRBJ1-5, the full variable domain is DTGVSQNPRHKITKRGQNVTFRCDPISEHNRLYWYRQTLGQGPEFLTYFQNEAQLEKSRLLSDRFSAERPKGSFSTLEIQRTEQGDSAMYLCASSLKGGEGQPQHFGDGTRLSIL.

The chain carries TRBV5-1 and TRBJ1-4; no clear D. CDR3 length: 15 residues. The germline CDR1 and CDR2 sequences are SGHRS and YFSETQ. Trimming left V 0 bases short and J 3 bases short, with 9 bases between. The CDR3 DNA follows: TGCGCCAGCAGCTTGGCGGCGGGAGCTAATGAAAAACTGTTTTTT. As protein: CASSLAAGANEKLFF.

The genes are TRBV4-1 and TRBJ1-2, with D hard to call. V was clipped by 5 bases and J by 4 bases, with 17 bases between them. The CDR3 loop spans 15 amino acids. Germline V gene data show CDR1 as MGHRA and CDR2 as YSYEKL. The CDR3 DNA reads as TGCGCCAGCAGCGACAATTCAAGAGGAGGCTATGGCTACACCTTC. The encoded protein is CASSDNSRGGYGYTF.

The chain joins TRBV3-1 (or the pseudogene TRBV3-2) to TRBJ2-7; 7 bases are a match to TRBD2. The germline gives CDR1 LGHDT, CDR2 YNNKEL (reference sequence). The ends lost 1 base at V and 0 bases at J; junction bases unmatched: 12. The CDR3 spans 18 residues. In DNA form, the CDR3 reads TGTGCCAGCAGCCAAGTACCATCTAGCGGAAAACTCTCCTACGAGCAGTACTTC. Amino acid sequence: CASSQVPSSGKLSYEQYF.

The V and J genes are TRBV4-1 and TRBJ2-3, with D unresolved. Germline CDR1 MGHRA, CDR2 YSYEKL. V was pared by 2 bases and J by 2 bases, with 8 bases between. The CDR3 has 14 residues. In DNA form, the CDR3 reads TGCGCCAGCAGCCAACTTGGCCTCACAGATACGCAGTATTTT. It codes for CASSQLGLTDTQYF.

The chain is built from TRBV28 and TRBJ1-5, with a tentative D call TRBD1 (6 bases). Trimming stripped 3 bases from V and 0 bases from J, with 18 bases between. The CDR3 loop spans 18 amino acids. Germline V gene lookup returns CDR1 MDHEN and CDR2 SYDVKM. For the CDR3, the DNA is TGTGCCAGCAGTTTTGAGGGGGGGGACACATTTAGCAATCAGCCCCAGCATTTT. Amino acid sequence: CASSFEGGDTFSNQPQHF.

V gene TRBV6-5 combines with J gene TRBJ1-3, with D tentatively TRBD1 (5 bases). The CDR3 length is 16 residues. Per the germline V gene, CDR1 is MNHEY and CDR2 is SVGAGI. V lost 2 bases to trimming and J lost 0 bases, with 11 bases between them. CDR3 coding DNA: TGTGCCAGCAGTTACGGACATCCGATCTCTGGAAACACCATATATTTT. Translation gives CASSYGHPISGNTIYF.

The chain links TRBV3-1 (or the pseudogene TRBV3-2) to TRBJ1-6; 8 nucleotides agree with TRBD1. CDR1 and CDR2 from the germline V gene are LGHDT and YNNKEL (reference sequence). This CDR3 comprises 17 residues. V was pared by 6 bases and J by 0 bases, with 7 bases of the junction left unmatched. The CDR3 region is CASRFGTGLSYNSPLHF. The CDR3, as DNA: TGTGCCAGCAGGTTCGGGACAGGCCTCTCCTATAATTCACCCCTCCACTTT.

The rearrangement joins TRBV30 to TRBJ2-7; D is perhaps TRBD2 (5 bases). The germline CDR1 and CDR2 sequences are GTSNPN and SVGIG (reference sequence). V lost 0 bases and J lost 2, with 11 bases in between. The CDR3 is 14 residues long. CDR3 loop: CAWSVTGSPYEQYF. The CDR3 nucleotides are TGTGCCTGGAGTGTAACGGGGAGCCCCTACGAGCAGTACTTC.

CDR3 protein: CASSQERRGDGYTF. The CDR3 DNA follows: TGCGCCAGCAGCCAAGAGCGCAGGGGGGATGGCTACACCTTC. The chain combines TRBV4-1 with TRBJ1-2; TRBD1 aligns across 7 bases. Germline assignment: CDR1 MGHRA and CDR2 YSYEKL. CDR3 length: 14 residues. The V gene end was trimmed by 0 bases and the J gene end by 6 bases; junction bases not matched to a gene: 4.

In its sample, this clone was seen a few times. This sequence joins TRBV25-1 and TRBJ1-2, with 10 bases matching TRBD1. Germline V CDR1 and CDR2: MGHDK, SYGVNS. V gave up 4 bases and J gave up 8 bases; unmatched junction bases: 10. This CDR3 has 15 amino acids. CDR3 DNA sequence: TGTGCCAGCAGTGTGCCGGGACAGGGGTTGGGGGGCTACACCTTC. Its translation is CASSVPGQGLGGYTF.

The chain has TRBV18 and TRBJ1-1; a possible D gene is TRBD1 (5 bases). The CDR3 contains 13 residues. The germline V and J ends were trimmed by 1 base and 7 bases, with 10 bases remaining between them. From germline, CDR1 is KGHSH and CDR2 LQKENI. CDR3 in DNA: TGTGCCAGCTCACCACGGGGGGAGGGTGAAGCTTTCTTT. It is translated as CASSPRGEGEAFF.

The chain employs TRBV19 and TRBJ1-2; D gene ambiguous. From germline, CDR1 is LNHDA and CDR2 SQIVND (reference sequence). The CDR3 contains 14 residues. V lost 0 bases to trimming and J lost 12 bases, with 17 bases between them. CDR3: CASSIDLVSRTHTF. CDR3 DNA sequence: TGTGCCAGTAGTATAGATCTGGTGTCTAGAACCCACACCTTC.

The V call is TRBV11-2, the J call TRBJ2-7; D ambiguous. V lost 1 base to trimming and J lost 0 bases, with 10 bases between them. The CDR3 consists of 15 residues. Germline V CDR1 and CDR2: SGHAT, FQNNGV. CDR3 DNA: TGTGCCAGCAGCTTAGGGCCCGGGTCCTCCTACGAGCAGTACTTC. Amino acid sequence: CASSLGPGSSYEQYF.

The chain is built from TRBV6-5 and TRBJ2-7, with a weak D call TRBD2 (5 bases). Trimming cost V 2 bases and J 5 bases, with 10 bases left between them. This CDR3 comprises 13 residues. The germline V gene has CDR1 MNHEY and CDR2 SVGAGI. The CDR3 region is CASSYEGTHEQYF. For the CDR3, the DNA is TGTGCCAGCAGTTACGAGGGTACCCACGAGCAGTACTTC.

The gene calls are TRBV21-1 and TRBJ2-7; the tabulated D call, TRBD2, remains unverified against the DNA. TRBV21-1 is classified as a pseudogene. This CDR3 is built from 13 residues. As DNA, the CDR3 is TGTGCCAGCAGCAAAGAATCGGGTTACGAGCAGTACTTC. Translating gives CASSKESGYEQYF.

The chain joins TRBV7-9 to TRBJ2-2, with D possibly being TRBD1 (6 bases). Germline V lookup: CDR1 SEHNR, CDR2 FQNEAQ (reference sequence). Trimming shortened V by 8 bases and J by 7 bases, and 14 bases separated the two germline ends. This CDR3 region has 13 residues. The CDR3 loop is CASPLRGGGELFF. The CDR3 DNA sequence: TGTGCCAGCCCGCTCAGGGGCGGCGGGGAGCTGTTTTTT.

V is TRBV4-1 and J is TRBJ1-6; TRBD1 is a possible D gene (5 bases). The CDR3 runs to 15 residues. Trimming shortened V by 5 bases and J by 10 bases, and 18 bases separated the two germline ends. Germline CDR1 and CDR2: MGHRA and YSYEKL. CDR3 DNA: TGCGCCAGCAGCGCATTTGCGACAGCAGAGTCACCCCTCCACTTT. It yields the protein CASSAFATAESPLHF.

The chain has TRBV7-6 and TRBJ2-7, with 8 bases aligning to TRBD1. The CDR3 extends over 14 amino acids. The V and J ends lost 1 base and 5 bases, in that order; junction bases with no gene match: 4. CDR1 SGHVS and CDR2 FNYEAQ come from the germline V gene. The CDR3 DNA reads as TGTGCCAGCAGCTTAGGGGACAGGAACCACGAGCAGTACTTC. The encoded protein is CASSLGDRNHEQYF. The entire variable domain, with the rest obtained from reference TRBV7-6 and TRBJ2-7, is as follows: GAGVSQSPRYKVTKRGQDVALRCDPISGHVSLYWYRQALGQGPEFLTYFNYEAQQDKSGLPNDRFSAERPEGSISTLTIQRTEQRDSAMYRCASSLGDRNHEQYFGPGTRLTVT.

Comment on this clone: One end of the junction fails to match germline, which may point to a read error. The rearrangement uses TRBV7-7 and TRBJ2-5; the match to TRBD2 covers 11 bases. This CDR3 is built from 17 residues. Germline CDR1 SSHAT, CDR2 FNYEAQ (reference sequence). This CDR3 is CASSLGRMTSGAETQYF. The CDR3 coding sequence is TGTGCTAGCAGCTTAGGCCGGATGACTAGCGGGGCAGAGACCCAGTACTTC.

The chain recombines TRBV30 with TRBJ2-6; maybe TRBD2 (5 bases). Trimming stripped 3 bases from V and 4 bases from J, with 16 bases between. CDR3 length: 16 amino acids. Germline loops: CDR1 GTSNPN, CDR2 SVGIG (reference sequence). The CDR3, as DNA: TGTGCCTGGAGCCCCCCTGGCGGGTCCGGGGCCAACGTCCTGACTTTC. Translated: CAWSPPGGSGANVLTF.

A remark on this clone: Distinct nucleotide sequences in the sample also encode this CDR3. V gene TRBV19 combines with J gene TRBJ2-1, with 11 bases lining up with TRBD2. The CDR3 length is 14 residues. Germline CDR1 and CDR2: LNHDA and SQIVND (reference sequence). J lost 3 bases, V lost 5 bases, and 0 bases had no gene match. This CDR3 is CASSGLAGYNEQFF. CDR3 sequence (DNA): TGTGCCAGTAGTGGACTAGCGGGCTACAATGAGCAGTTCTTC.

V usage is TRBV25-1 and J usage is TRBJ2-2; maybe TRBD1 (6 bases). Trimming left V 3 bases short and J 1 base short, with 9 bases between. This CDR3 comprises 15 residues. Germline assignment: CDR1 MGHDK and CDR2 SYGVNS. CDR3 amino acids: CASSERTENTGELFF. Written as DNA, the CDR3 is TGTGCCAGCAGTGAGCGGACAGAGAACACCGGGGAGCTGTTTTTT.

The chain joins TRBV2 to TRBJ1-4; maybe TRBD1 (6 bases). Germline CDR1 SNHLY, CDR2 FYNNEI. V was trimmed by 6 bases and J by 8 bases, leaving 22 bases between them. This CDR3 is built from 16 residues. The CDR3 reads CASSAPPGEVWEKLFF. CDR3 in DNA: TGTGCCAGCAGCGCTCCCCCAGGGGAAGTATGGGAAAAACTGTTTTTT.

V is TRBV10-2 and J is TRBJ2-5; 9 nucleotides align to TRBD2. Germline V CDR1 and CDR2: WSHSY, SAAADI. The CDR3 runs to 17 residues. V trimming: 7 bases; J trimming: 5 bases; junction bases outside the gene matches: 17. The CDR3 sequence is CASNGATGLANSETQYF. The CDR3 DNA reads as TGCGCCAGCAACGGCGCAACGGGACTAGCCAATTCGGAGACCCAGTACTTC.